Below are 29 T cell receptor beta chains sequenced from a single sample in a study of preoperative IRX-2 immunotherapy in early breast cancer. Treatment denoted: preoperative locoregional IRX-2 cytokine immunotherapy. Sequenced by immunoSEQ multiplex PCR; TCRdb stores in-frame clones only, minus some. The sample includes fewer than 70,000 clones, around 94% of them seen just once. This sample was gathered from a patient treated with IRX-2 immunotherapy. The receptors stem from a human donor with breast cancer.

The CDR3 sequence: CASSGSGGYQPQHF. CDR3 sequence (DNA): TGTGCCAGTAGTGGTTCAGGAGGGTATCAGCCCCAGCATTTT. The J gene is TRBJ1-5, the V gene TRBV19; D is uncertain. The V end lost 5 bases, the J end lost 5 bases, and 13 bases lay between the germline ends. The CDR3 is 14 amino acids. The germline V gene has CDR1 LNHDA and CDR2 SQIVND (reference sequence).

The genes are TRBV7-2 and TRBJ2-4; TRBD2 aligns across 7 bases. The CDR3 consists of 12 residues. Germline V gene sequence: CDR1 SGHTA, CDR2 FQGNSA. V shed 5 bases, J shed 13 bases, and the junction held 8 bases outside the gene matches. The CDR3 here is CASSPGRGKQYF. CDR3 nucleotides: TGTGCCAGCAGCCCTGGGCGGGGGAAGCAGTACTTC.

The rearrangement links TRBV7-2 to TRBJ1-5, with D unclear. V gave up 4 bases and J gave up 4 bases, with 5 bases separating them. CDR1 and CDR2 from the germline V gene are SGHTA and FQGNSA. The CDR3 consists of 12 residues. In DNA form, the CDR3 reads TGTGCCAGCAGCTACCCTAATCAGCCCCAGCATTTT. Its translation: CASSYPNQPQHF.

V gene TRBV18 combines with J gene TRBJ2-7, with 7 positions matching TRBD1. V shed 2 bases, J shed 3 bases, and the junction held 1 base outside the gene matches. CDR1 and CDR2 (germline): KGHSH, LQKENI. The CDR3 covers 13 residues. CDR3 sequence: CASSPGTDYEQYF. CDR3 DNA: TGTGCCAGCTCACCAGGGACAGACTACGAGCAGTACTTC. The variable domain in full, completed from reference TRBV18 and TRBJ2-7, reads NAGVMQNPRHLVRRRGQEARLRCSPMKGHSHVYWYRQLPEEGLKFMVYLQKENIIDESGMPKERFSAEFPKEGPSILRIQQVVRGDSAAYFCASSPGTDYEQYFGPGTRLTVT.

The V and J genes are TRBV28 and TRBJ2-7; D perhaps matches TRBD1 (6 bases). CDR1 is MDHEN, CDR2 SYDVKM, per germline. Trimming left V 2 bases short and J 3 bases short, with 14 bases between. This CDR3 has 15 amino acids. In DNA, the CDR3 is TGTGCCAGCAGTTTACCTTGGGGGCCGGACTACGAGCAGTACTTC. Protein: CASSLPWGPDYEQYF.

This clone was seen just once. The chain recombines TRBV6-6 with TRBJ1-2; D call uncertain. CDR1 is MNHNY and CDR2 is SVGAGI in the germline V gene (reference sequence). V shed 6 bases and J shed 4 bases, with 15 bases lying between them. The CDR3 extends over 14 amino acids. DNA of the CDR3: TGTGCCAGCAGCATAACCGGGATCCTCTATGGCTACACCTTC. Protein sequence: CASSITGILYGYTF.

V usage is TRBV6-6 and J usage is TRBJ2-1; TRBD1 matches at 8 bases. Germline CDR1 reads MNHNY; CDR2 reads SVGAGI (reference sequence). The CDR3 contains 15 residues. The trim removed 6 bases at V and 0 bases at J, leaving 4 bases unmatched. The CDR3 sequence is CASSPTGDSYNEQFF. As DNA, the CDR3 is TGTGCCAGCAGCCCGACAGGGGACTCCTACAATGAGCAGTTCTTC.

V and J are TRBV6-6 and TRBJ2-2; tentative D call: TRBD1 (6 bases). With 7 bases removed from V and 6 bases from J, the gap between germline ends came to 21 bases. In germline, CDR1 is MNHNY, CDR2 SVGAGI (reference sequence). The CDR3 runs to 16 residues. CDR3: CASNLHRELGAGELFF. CDR3 coding DNA: TGTGCCAGCAACCTTCACAGGGAGCTTGGGGCCGGGGAGCTGTTTTTT.

This clone was counted between two and nine times. The chain combines TRBV14 with TRBJ1-1; the D is unclear. V lost 2 bases, J lost 5 bases, and 12 bases lay in between. Germline-derived CDR1 and CDR2 are SGHDN and FVKESK. The CDR3 covers 14 residues. CDR3 loop: CASSQLATYTEAFF. CDR3 in DNA: TGTGCCAGCAGCCAACTTGCCACGTATACTGAAGCTTTCTTT.

The chain recombines TRBV10-3 with TRBJ2-7; 7 bases align to TRBD2. V lost 5 bases, J lost 4 bases, and 11 bases stayed unmatched. Germline CDR1 and CDR2: ENHRY and SYGVKD. The CDR3 is 15 residues long. The CDR3 spells CAISPKAGLGYEQYF. CDR3 sequence (DNA): TGTGCCATCAGTCCAAAAGCGGGGTTAGGATACGAGCAGTACTTC.

The rearrangement uses TRBV7-2 and TRBJ2-3; 8 positions agree with TRBD2. The ends lost 5 bases at V and 4 bases at J; junction bases unmatched: 8. CDR1 and CDR2 (germline): SGHTA, FQGNSA. This CDR3 comprises 15 residues. The CDR3 DNA follows: TGTGCCAGCAGCGCGGGGGGAGTGGGGGCAGATACGCAGTATTTT. Its translation is CASSAGGVGADTQYF.

This clone was counted once. This chain connects TRBV29-1 to TRBJ2-5, with a tentative D call TRBD1 (5 bases). Germline-derived CDR1 and CDR2 are SQVTM and ANQGSEA. This CDR3 has 11 residues. Trimming stripped 5 bases from V and 4 bases from J, with 8 bases between. CDR3 protein: CSVLGVETQYF. Here the CDR3 DNA reads TGCAGCGTTTTAGGGGTAGAGACCCAGTACTTC. Filled out from reference TRBV29-1 and TRBJ2-5, the complete variable domain reads SAVISQKPSRDICQRGTSLTIQCQVDSQVTMMFWYRQQPGQSLTLIATANQGSEATYESGFVIDKFPISRPNLTFSTLTVSNMSPEDSSIYLCSVLGVETQYFGPGTRLLVL.

In DNA form, the CDR3 reads TGCGCCAGCAGCTTGGGGCCTAGCGGGGGGGCCGGAGAGACCCAGTACTTC. Its translation is CASSLGPSGGAGETQYF. The gene calls are TRBV5-1 and TRBJ2-5, with 12 bases that match TRBD2. The CDR3 consists of 17 residues. V gave up 0 bases and J gave up 4 bases; unmatched junction bases: 7. The germline V gene has CDR1 SGHRS and CDR2 YFSETQ. Combining the CDR3 with reference TRBV5-1 and TRBJ2-5 gives the whole variable domain KAGVTQTPRYLIKTRGQQVTLSCSPISGHRSVSWYQQTPGQGLQFLFEYFSETQRNKGNFPGRFSGRQFSNSRSEMNVSTLELGDSALYLCASSLGPSGGAGETQYFGPGTRLLVL.

The V call is TRBV9, the J call TRBJ2-5, with D possibly TRBD1 on 5 matching bases. The CDR3 loop spans 14 amino acids. Trimming took 4 bases from V and 2 from J, leaving 12 bases between them. From germline, CDR1 is SGDLS and CDR2 YYNGEE. CDR3 sequence reads: CASSFRQNQETQYF. The CDR3 nucleotides read TGTGCCAGCAGCTTCCGACAGAATCAAGAGACCCAGTACTTC.

The chain has TRBV20-1 and TRBJ2-1, with a weak D call TRBD2 (6 bases). Germline lookup yields CDR1 DFQATT and CDR2 SNEGSKA (reference sequence). There are 10 residues in the CDR3. Trimming took off 4 bases at V and 9 bases at J, with 7 bases between the two ends. CDR3 sequence reads: CSAKRAEQFF. CDR3 coding DNA: TGCAGTGCTAAGCGGGCTGAGCAGTTCTTC.

V and J are TRBV5-4 and TRBJ2-3; 11 nucleotides line up with TRBD2. The germline V gene has CDR1 SGHNT and CDR2 YYREEE (reference sequence). This CDR3 has 16 residues. V lost 2 bases to trimming and J lost 2 bases; unmatched junction nucleotides: 4. The CDR3 DNA is TGTGCCAGCAGCTTATCTAGCGGGAGGCCCACAGATACGCAGTATTTT. Its protein product is CASSLSSGRPTDTQYF.

The genes are TRBV7-2 and TRBJ2-1; perhaps TRBD1 as D (6 bases). The CDR3 spans 15 residues. Germline V gives CDR1 SGHTA, CDR2 FQGNSA. Trimming removed 5 bases at V and 0 bases at J, with 11 bases between. This CDR3 is CASSPQGSSYNEQFF. The CDR3 DNA sequence: TGTGCCAGCAGCCCCCAGGGGAGCTCCTACAATGAGCAGTTCTTC.

The chain has TRBV11-2 and TRBJ2-1, with a weak D call TRBD1 (5 bases). V lost 4 bases, J lost 8 bases, and 9 bases lay in between. The CDR3 is made up of 12 amino acids. CDR1 and CDR2 from the germline V gene are SGHAT and FQNNGV. The CDR3 sequence is CASSSYRHEQFF. Written as DNA, the CDR3 is TGTGCCAGCAGCTCGTACAGGCATGAGCAGTTCTTC.

This sequence joins TRBV6-5 and TRBJ2-7; no clear D gene. CDR3 length equals 13 residues. V lost 8 bases and J lost 1, with 12 bases in between. The germline CDR1 and CDR2 sequences are MNHEY and SVGAGI. The CDR3 sequence is CASGESISYEQYF. The DNA of the CDR3 is TGTGCCAGCGGAGAATCGATTTCCTACGAGCAGTACTTC.

The V and J genes are TRBV11-3 and TRBJ1-1; 9 bases map to TRBD1. The germline V gene has CDR1 SGHNT and CDR2 YENEEA. V shed 5 bases and J 5 bases; nucleotides not matched to a gene: 3. The CDR3 contains 13 residues. The CDR3 DNA sequence: TGTGCCAGCAGCAGACAGGGGGGGACTGAAGCTTTCTTT. Translated: CASSRQGGTEAFF.

This clone was recorded once. The V call is TRBV7-3, the J call TRBJ2-1, with TRBD2 matching 10 bases. J was trimmed by 0 bases and V by 4 bases; bases with no gene match: 3. The germline V gene encodes CDR1 SGHTA and CDR2 FQGTGA. The CDR3 runs 16 residues. The CDR3 here is CASSSSSGSSYNEQFF. Here the CDR3 DNA reads TGTGCCAGCAGCTCCTCTAGCGGGAGCTCCTACAATGAGCAGTTCTTC.

The rearrangement uses TRBV28 and TRBJ2-1; possible D gene TRBD1, 6 bases. The V end was cut by 3 bases, the J end by 10 bases, with 22 bases between. The CDR3 totals 16 residues. Germline CDR1 is MDHEN and CDR2 is SYDVKM. The CDR3 DNA sequence: TGTGCCAGCAGTTTCTCGACCCCGGGACATCGGGGCGAGCAGTTCTTC. Translation gives CASSFSTPGHRGEQFF.

The chain employs TRBV4-2 and TRBJ1-5; D is ambiguous. The CDR3 covers 14 residues. Trimming stripped 0 bases from V and 6 bases from J, with 9 bases between. The V gene's germline CDR1 is LGHNA and CDR2 YNFKEQ. CDR3 bases: TGTGCCAGCAGCCAAGATGGAAGGTCTCAGCCCCAGCATTTT. It is translated as CASSQDGRSQPQHF.

This rearrangement joins TRBV21-1 to TRBJ1-5. TRBV21-1 is assigned pseudogene status. The CDR3 length is 14 residues. This chain's CDR3 is CASSTSNGNQPQHF. As DNA, the CDR3 is TGTGCCAGCAGCACATCTAACGGCAATCAGCCCCAGCATTTT.

This clone was seen once. CDR3 residues: CASSLFDEKLFF. CDR3 in DNA: TGTGCCAGCAGTTTATTCGATGAAAAACTGTTTTTT. The chain joins TRBV28 to TRBJ1-4; D is uncertain. V lost 1 base and J 6 bases, leaving 3 bases between the germline ends. Germline CDR1 and CDR2: MDHEN and SYDVKM. There are 12 residues in the CDR3.

This chain links TRBV12-1 with TRBJ2-5; the table's D gene call, TRBD2, was not cross checked with the DNA. TRBV12-1 is labeled a pseudogene. The CDR3 sequence is 16 residues long. The CDR3 reads CASSLTSGSNQETQYF. The DNA for the CDR3 is TGTGCCAGCAGCTTGACTAGCGGGAGTAACCAGGAGACCCAGTACTTC.

The chain links TRBV7-6 to TRBJ2-2; a weak D match, TRBD1 (6 bases). This CDR3 spans 17 amino acids. The germline V gene has CDR1 SGHVS and CDR2 FNYEAQ. Deletions cut 1 base from V and 4 bases from J, with 16 bases between. The CDR3 DNA follows: TGTGCCAGCAGCTTAGATACGCCGACAGGCCCCACCGGGGAGCTGTTTTTT. Amino acid sequence: CASSLDTPTGPTGELFF.

The rearrangement links TRBV29-1 to TRBJ2-3; 8 bases agree with TRBD2. CDR1 SQVTM and CDR2 ANQGSEA come from the germline V gene. Trimming cost V 6 bases and J 4 bases; bases outside gene matches: 6. The CDR3 runs 13 residues. CDR3 sequence: CSVRGGFADTQYF. The DNA for the CDR3 is TGCAGCGTCCGGGGGGGTTTCGCAGATACGCAGTATTTT.

This chain connects TRBV4-3 to TRBJ2-4; tentative D call: TRBD2 (5 bases). The V gene's germline CDR1 is LGHNA and CDR2 YSLEER. V lost 1 base, J lost 3 bases, and 10 bases lay in between. The CDR3 length is 15 residues. CDR3 sequence reads: CASSQVAAGKNIQYF. For the CDR3, the DNA is TGCGCCAGCAGCCAAGTCGCGGCGGGCAAAAACATTCAGTACTTC.